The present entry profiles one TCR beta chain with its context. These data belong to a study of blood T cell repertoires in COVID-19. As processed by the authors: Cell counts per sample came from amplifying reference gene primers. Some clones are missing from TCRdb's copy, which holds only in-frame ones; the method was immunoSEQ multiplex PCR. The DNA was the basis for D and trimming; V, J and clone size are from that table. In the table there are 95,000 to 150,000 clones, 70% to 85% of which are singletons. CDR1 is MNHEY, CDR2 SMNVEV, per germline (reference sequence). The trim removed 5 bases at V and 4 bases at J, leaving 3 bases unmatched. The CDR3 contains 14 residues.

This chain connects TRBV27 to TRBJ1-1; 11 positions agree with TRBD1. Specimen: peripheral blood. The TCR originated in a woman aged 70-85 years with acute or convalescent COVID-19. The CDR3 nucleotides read TGTGCCAGCAGTGTCGGGACAGGGGGCACTGAAGCTTTCTTT. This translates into CASSVGTGGTEAFF.